This TCR beta chain was documented in a study of T-cell memory formation after mild COVID-19. Overall study: TCR clusters were mostly confined to one donor each.

This CDR3 is 18 amino acids long. The junction had 9 bases not matched to a gene; V was cut back by 3 bases and J by 0 bases. Germline CDR1 is SGHTA and CDR2 is FQGNSA. TCRdb reprocessed the 5' RACE reads with MiXCR, giving one entry per CDR3 protein. The sample consists of approximately 500,000 distinct CDR3 sequences, approximately 25% of them appearing once. V and J are TRBV7-2 and TRBJ2-5; 11 bases align to TRBD2. Sequencing was carried out using PBMCs or a T cell subset sorted from them (not recorded which). The TCR comes from an adult woman who had mild COVID-19 (a few samples of this study predate the infection). Cell type and time point are not known. CDR3 loop: CASSFGGLAGIYQETQYF. CDR3 sequence (DNA): TGTGCCAGCAGCTTCGGCGGACTAGCGGGCATATACCAAGAGACCCAGTACTTC.